This passage covers 21 T cell receptor beta chains from one sample sequenced in a study of blood T cell repertoires in COVID-19. Assay: immunoSEQ multiplex PCR; the TCRdb copy retains only in-frame clones and omits some. Counted here are about 310,000 clones, roughly 87% occurring once; the ten biggest clones make up 1%. Sequenced input: peripheral blood. These receptor sequences come from a man between 45 and 60 years old with active or convalescent COVID-19.

The rearrangement joins TRBV28 to TRBJ1-2, with D unclear. The CDR3 consists of 15 residues. Germline V gene sequence: CDR1 MDHEN, CDR2 SYDVKM. Trimming took off 5 bases at V and 3 bases at J, with 16 bases between the two ends. Here the CDR3 reads CASSTLIVRDYGYTF. The CDR3 nucleotides read TGTGCCAGCAGTACCCTGATTGTTCGAGACTATGGCTACACCTTC.

The rearrangement joins TRBV24-1 to TRBJ1-5, with D perhaps matching TRBD1 (6 bases). This CDR3 region has 13 residues. V was shortened by 11 bases and J by 0 bases, with 10 bases between the two germline ends. CDR1 and CDR2 from the germline V gene are KGHDR and SFDVKD. CDR3 region: CARRQVSNQPQHF. The CDR3, as DNA: TGTGCCAGACGACAGGTTAGCAATCAGCCCCAGCATTTT.

This clone came up a few times. The gene calls are TRBV2 and TRBJ1-5, with D tentatively TRBD1 (5 bases). The ends were cut back, 4 bases at V and 2 bases at J, with 9 bases in the middle. The CDR3 covers 14 residues. Germline V gene data show CDR1 as SNHLY and CDR2 as FYNNEI. Here the CDR3 reads CASSAVGGNQPQHF. The CDR3 region has the DNA TGTGCCAGCAGTGCCGTAGGGGGCAATCAGCCCCAGCATTTT.

The V gene is TRBV5-1, the J gene TRBJ1-1; 7 bases fit TRBD1. The CDR3 sequence is 13 residues long. CDR1 is SGHRS, CDR2 YFSETQ, per germline. V shed 8 bases, J shed 1 base, and the junction held 5 bases outside the gene matches. Here the CDR3 reads CASARQGNTEAFF. In DNA form, the CDR3 reads TGCGCCAGTGCCCGACAGGGGAACACTGAAGCTTTCTTT.

This clone appeared a single time. V and J are TRBV2 and TRBJ2-2, with 7 positions matching TRBD2. Trimming cost V 3 bases and J 7 bases; bases outside gene matches: 8. This CDR3 is 15 amino acids long. Germline loops: CDR1 SNHLY, CDR2 FYNNEI. The DNA for the CDR3 is TGTGCCAGCAGTGATTGGAGCGGGACGGGCGGGGAGCTGTTTTTT. It translates to CASSDWSGTGGELFF.

The chain links TRBV27 to TRBJ1-2, with 7 bases aligning to TRBD1. This CDR3 contains 14 residues. CDR1 is MNHEY, CDR2 SMNVEV, per germline (reference sequence). The V and J ends lost 2 bases and 7 bases, in that order; junction bases with no gene match: 7. The CDR3 reads CASSLPGGLGGYTF. The CDR3 DNA follows: TGTGCCAGCAGTTTACCAGGGGGATTAGGTGGCTACACCTTC.

The chain joins TRBV28 to TRBJ1-3; D remains unclear. Germline V gene data show CDR1 as MDHEN and CDR2 as SYDVKM. V was shortened by 1 base and J by 1 base, with 8 bases between the two germline ends. The CDR3 contains 15 residues. CDR3 in amino acids: CASSLLSRSGNTIYF. In nucleotides, the CDR3 is TGTGCCAGCAGTTTATTATCCCGTTCTGGAAACACCATATATTTT. Using reference TRBV28 and TRBJ1-3 for the parts outside the CDR3, the full variable domain is DVKVTQSSRYLVKRTGEKVFLECVQDMDHENMFWYRQDPGLGLRLIYFSYDVKMKEKGDIPEGYSVSREKKERFSLILESASTNQTSMYLCASSLLSRSGNTIYFGEGSWLTVV.

This chain links TRBV5-4 with TRBJ1-4, with 9 bases aligning to TRBD1. Germline V gene lookup returns CDR1 SGHNT and CDR2 YYREEE (reference sequence). The V gene end was trimmed by 0 bases and the J gene end by 6 bases; junction bases not matched to a gene: 6. The CDR3 consists of 16 residues. CDR3 sequence (DNA): TGTGCCAGCAGCTTGGGCGCGACAGGGGGAGATGAAAAACTGTTTTTT. Protein product: CASSLGATGGDEKLFF.

The chain carries TRBV19 and TRBJ1-6, with D perhaps TRBD1 (6 bases). Germline V gives CDR1 LNHDA, CDR2 SQIVND (reference sequence). Trimming left V 3 bases short and J 9 bases short, with 21 bases between. The CDR3 sequence is 17 residues long. In DNA form, the CDR3 reads TGTGCCAGTAGTATTCGGTCGACAGGATCTAACTCTTCACCCCTCCACTTT. Encoded protein: CASSIRSTGSNSSPLHF.

The rearrangement joins TRBV4-1 to TRBJ2-7, with TRBD1 matching 9 bases. The V gene end was trimmed by 2 bases and the J gene end by 4 bases; junction bases not matched to a gene: 6. CDR1 and CDR2 from the germline V gene are MGHRA and YSYEKL. This CDR3 comprises 15 residues. CDR3 coding DNA: TGCGCCAGCAGCCAACACAGGGGGCCCCCTTACGAGCAGTACTTC. Its translation is CASSQHRGPPYEQYF.

The rearrangement uses TRBV19 and TRBJ1-2; 7 bases agree with TRBD1. The CDR3 covers 15 residues. V gave up 6 bases and J gave up 2 bases; unmatched junction bases: 9. CDR1 and CDR2 (germline): LNHDA, SQIVND (reference sequence). The CDR3 DNA reads as TGTGCCAGTAGAGGAGGGACAGATCTCAACTATGGCTACACCTTC. This translates into CASRGGTDLNYGYTF.

This clone was seen more than once but under ten times. The chain employs TRBV24-1 and TRBJ2-2, with TRBD2 matching 8 bases. The germline CDR1 and CDR2 sequences are KGHDR and SFDVKD. This CDR3 has 14 amino acids. With V trimmed by 7 bases and J by 0 bases, 0 bases remained unmatched. DNA for the CDR3: TGTGCCACCAGCGGGAGGGCGAACACCGGGGAGCTGTTTTTT. Translation: CATSGRANTGELFF.

The chain employs TRBV21-1 and TRBJ2-7; TRBD1 is the table's D call, not checked against the DNA. TRBV21-1 is labeled a pseudogene. The CDR3 runs 15 residues. The CDR3 DNA reads as TGTGCCAGCAGCAAAGTGGGGACAGGACTCTACGAGCAGTACTTC. It specifies CASSKVGTGLYEQYF.

As to this clone: Germline and junction disagree at one end, which may indicate a read error. The chain joins TRBV6-5 to TRBJ1-1; D not resolved. Germline CDR1 MNHEY, CDR2 SVGAGI. The CDR3 is 13 residues long. The CDR3, as DNA: TGTGTCAGCAGCCGGGTCCTGAGGACTGAAGCTTTCTTT. Its protein product is CVSSRVLRTEAFF.

This clone was seen a few times. This chain links TRBV9 with TRBJ1-1; D gene unclear. V was trimmed by 3 bases and J by 3 bases, leaving 9 bases between them. CDR3 length equals 13 residues. From germline, CDR1 is SGDLS and CDR2 YYNGEE. The CDR3 protein is CASSARPDTEAFF. The CDR3 nucleotides are TGTGCCAGCAGCGCCCGTCCGGACACTGAAGCTTTCTTT.

This chain joins TRBV7-2 and TRBJ1-1, with a weak D call TRBD1 (5 bases). This CDR3 region has 15 residues. Deletions cut 3 bases from V and 0 bases from J, with 11 bases between. The germline V gene encodes CDR1 SGHTA and CDR2 FQGNSA. This chain's CDR3 is CASSFQGSMNTEAFF. The CDR3 bases are TGTGCCAGCAGCTTCCAGGGATCCATGAACACTGAAGCTTTCTTT.

This chain uses TRBV29-1 with TRBJ2-3; D possibly corresponds to TRBD1 (6 bases). Trimming stripped 7 bases from V and 9 bases from J, with 20 bases between. Germline assignment: CDR1 SQVTM and CDR2 ANQGSEA. This CDR3 is built from 13 residues. The CDR3 loop is CSADRSSGLTQYF. CDR3 coding DNA: TGCAGCGCTGACAGGTCCTCTGGGTTAACGCAGTATTTT.

The chain links TRBV30 to TRBJ2-3, with 8 bases lining up with TRBD2. CDR3 length equals 14 residues. Trimming took 6 bases from V and 4 from J; bases not matched to a gene: 9. Germline loops: CDR1 GTSNPN, CDR2 SVGIG (reference sequence). In DNA form, the CDR3 reads TGTGCCTGCCACTCGGGGGGGCCTGCAGATACGCAGTATTTT. It yields the protein CACHSGGPADTQYF.

There are a few counts of this clone. CDR3 bases: TGCGCCAGCAGCCAAGAGGGGGGCAGGGGGCAAGGTCAGCCCCAGCATTTT. Protein product: CASSQEGGRGQGQPQHF. The chain is built from TRBV4-1 and TRBJ1-5; 8 nucleotides match TRBD1. The CDR3 length is 17 residues. Germline lookup yields CDR1 MGHRA and CDR2 YSYEKL. Trimming at V came to 0 bases and at J to 6 bases, leaving 10 bases not matched to a gene.

This sequence joins TRBV2 and TRBJ1-1, with 7 bases identical to TRBD1. This CDR3 region has 15 residues. V shed 3 bases, J shed 3 bases, and the junction held 7 bases outside the gene matches. The germline V gene has CDR1 SNHLY and CDR2 FYNNEI. The CDR3 sequence: CASSDFDRAYTEAFF. The CDR3 nucleotides are TGTGCCAGCAGTGATTTTGACAGGGCCTACACTGAAGCTTTCTTT.

This chain uses TRBV6-5 with TRBJ1-1, with D maybe TRBD1 (5 bases). The CDR3 is 12 amino acids. V dropped 8 bases and J dropped 7 bases, with 14 bases sitting between them. Looked up from germline, CDR1 is MNHEY and CDR2 is SVGAGI. CDR3 bases: TGTGCCAGCTCGGTAGACAGACTTGAAGCTTTCTTT. Amino acids: CASSVDRLEAFF.